Reported below is one TCR beta chain. This sample includes further DNA sequences coding for the same CDR3. This record belongs to a study of blood T cell repertoires in COVID-19. Study-level information: The cDNA or gDNA used as material had been derived from T cells, B-cell-depleted T cells, or PBMCs.

TCRdb keeps only in-frame clones here, not all; method: immunoSEQ multiplex PCR. The sample lists about 220,000 clones, 84% occurring once. Germline values: CDR1 SEHNR, CDR2 FQNEAQ (reference sequence). Trimming took 3 bases from V and 3 from J; bases not matched to a gene: 0. This CDR3 is 13 amino acids long. Participant-given clinical history determined each cohort assignment. The sequenced material came from PBMCs or T cells enriched from blood (not recorded which). The chain links TRBV7-9 to TRBJ2-7, with 9 positions matching TRBD2. This receptor was obtained from a woman aged 40-49 years who had recovered from COVID-19. The CDR3 protein is CASSLTSGYEQYF. The CDR3 DNA reads TGTGCCAGCAGCTTGACTAGCGGCTACGAGCAGTACTTC.